This TCR beta chain was observed in a study of OX40 agonist ivuxolimab in advanced cancers. As for the study in general: Participants could have had prior anti-PD-1, anti-PD-L1 or anti-CTLA-4 therapy, and around 40% had some.

This CDR3 region has 16 residues. V lost 1 base to trimming and J lost 0 bases, with 11 bases between them. Germline assignment: CDR1 SEHNR and CDR2 FQNEAQ (reference sequence). Sequencing was performed with immunoSEQ multiplex PCR; in TCRdb, only in-frame clones are kept and a portion is missing. The table has 30,000 to 45,000 clones, approximately 80% seen once. The cohort excluded patients with autoimmune disease history or systemic immunosuppression. The sample here was CD4+ or CD8+ T cells sorted from blood, taken in a trial of the OX40 agonist ivuxolimab. The receptor was derived from an adult with an advanced solid tumor such as melanoma, head and neck, liver or kidney cancer. This sequence joins TRBV7-9 and TRBJ2-3; D remains ambiguous. The CDR3 here is CASSLGTLVSTDTQYF. Here the CDR3 DNA reads TGTGCCAGCAGCTTAGGTACGCTAGTCAGCACAGATACGCAGTATTTT.